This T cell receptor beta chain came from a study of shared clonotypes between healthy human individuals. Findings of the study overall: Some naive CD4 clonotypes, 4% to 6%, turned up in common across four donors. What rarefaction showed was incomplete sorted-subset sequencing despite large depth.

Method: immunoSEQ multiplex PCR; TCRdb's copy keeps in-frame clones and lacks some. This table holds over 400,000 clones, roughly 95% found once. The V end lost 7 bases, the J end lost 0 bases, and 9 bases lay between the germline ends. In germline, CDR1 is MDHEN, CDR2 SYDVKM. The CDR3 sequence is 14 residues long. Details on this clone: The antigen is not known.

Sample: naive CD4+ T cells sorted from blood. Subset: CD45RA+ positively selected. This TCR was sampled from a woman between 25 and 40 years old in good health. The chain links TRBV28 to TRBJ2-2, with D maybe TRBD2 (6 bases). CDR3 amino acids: CASIPGANTGELFF. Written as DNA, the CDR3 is TGTGCCAGCATCCCGGGGGCGAACACCGGGGAGCTGTTTTTT. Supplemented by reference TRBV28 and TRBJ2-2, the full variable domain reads DVKVTQSSRYLVKRTGEKVFLECVQDMDHENMFWYRQDPGLGLRLIYFSYDVKMKEKGDIPEGYSVSREKKERFSLILESASTNQTSMYLCASIPGANTGELFFGEGSRLTVL.